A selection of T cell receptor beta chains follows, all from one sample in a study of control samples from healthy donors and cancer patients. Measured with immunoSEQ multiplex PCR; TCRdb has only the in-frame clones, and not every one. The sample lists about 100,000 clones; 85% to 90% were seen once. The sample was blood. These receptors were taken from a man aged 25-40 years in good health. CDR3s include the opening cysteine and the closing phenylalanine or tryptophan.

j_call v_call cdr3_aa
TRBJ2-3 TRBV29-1 CSVEDLEDRGADTQYF
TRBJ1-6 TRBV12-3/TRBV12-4 CASSLIVSSPLHF
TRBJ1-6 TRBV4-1 CASSQPATGGNSPLHF
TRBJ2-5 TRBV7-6 CASSLAGGQETQYF
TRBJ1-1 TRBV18 CASSPPDAAGTEAFF
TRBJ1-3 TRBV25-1 CASSDSWGGSSGNTIYF
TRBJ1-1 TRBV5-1 CASSLGAVLGSTEAFF
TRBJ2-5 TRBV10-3 CAISALWGQGRETQYF
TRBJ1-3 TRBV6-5 CASSYHGQAEGNTIYF
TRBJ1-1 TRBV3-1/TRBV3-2 CASSQRGGGNTEAFF
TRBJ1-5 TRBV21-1 CASSKGIRDRPNQPQHF
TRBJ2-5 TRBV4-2 CASSQGSGRNQETQYF
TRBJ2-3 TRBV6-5 CASRRGGSSDTQYF
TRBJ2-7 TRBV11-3 CASSPSSPSKEGLYEQYF
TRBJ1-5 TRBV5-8 CASSPTGGSRPQHF
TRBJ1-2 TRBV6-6 CASSPGQNYGYTF
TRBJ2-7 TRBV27 CASSSWGVYEQYF
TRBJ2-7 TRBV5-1 CASSRSAAGVMSEQYF
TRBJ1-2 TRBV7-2 CASSSGQLQGRGNGYTF
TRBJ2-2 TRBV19 CASSITEFTGELFF
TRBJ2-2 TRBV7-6 CASSLEAEVHTGELFF
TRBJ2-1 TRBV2 CASSAPGAGLLFF
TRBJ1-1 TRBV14 CASRDLWASGAEAFF
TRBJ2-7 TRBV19 CASSIRGGASYEQYF
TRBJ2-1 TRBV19 CATRRGASSYNEQFF
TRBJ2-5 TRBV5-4 CASSLQQGVTTQETQYF
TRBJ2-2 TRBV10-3 CASQTGQGYTGELFF
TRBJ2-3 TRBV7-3 CASSLRQWGNTDTQYF
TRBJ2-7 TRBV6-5 CASSYSSTRFKYEQYF
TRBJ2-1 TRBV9 CASSVREREYNEQFF
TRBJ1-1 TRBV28 CASTPGGSGSEAFF
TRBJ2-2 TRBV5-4 CASSGPGPGGELFF
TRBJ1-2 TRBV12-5 CASGLVPEDYGYTF
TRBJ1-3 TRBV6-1 CASSEALYRGGNTIYF
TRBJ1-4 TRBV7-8 CASSPIGTVNEKLFF
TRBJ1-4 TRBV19 CASSIGTVGEKLFF
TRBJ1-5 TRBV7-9 CASSSPEDSNQPQHF
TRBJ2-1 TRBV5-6 CASSLDDNEQFF
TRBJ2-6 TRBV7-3 CASNTGFSNVLTF
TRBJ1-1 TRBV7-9 CASSLTGSTEAFF
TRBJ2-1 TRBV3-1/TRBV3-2 CASRIGLAGRQSHEQFF
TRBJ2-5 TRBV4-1 CASSQSSGRVRGETQYF
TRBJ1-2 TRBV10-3 CAISDRQDDDYTF
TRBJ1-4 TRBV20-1 CSATGTEKLFF
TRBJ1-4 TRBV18 CASSPNNEKLFF
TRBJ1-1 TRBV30 CAWNREGWTEAFF
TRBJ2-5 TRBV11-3 CASSGVVEETQYF